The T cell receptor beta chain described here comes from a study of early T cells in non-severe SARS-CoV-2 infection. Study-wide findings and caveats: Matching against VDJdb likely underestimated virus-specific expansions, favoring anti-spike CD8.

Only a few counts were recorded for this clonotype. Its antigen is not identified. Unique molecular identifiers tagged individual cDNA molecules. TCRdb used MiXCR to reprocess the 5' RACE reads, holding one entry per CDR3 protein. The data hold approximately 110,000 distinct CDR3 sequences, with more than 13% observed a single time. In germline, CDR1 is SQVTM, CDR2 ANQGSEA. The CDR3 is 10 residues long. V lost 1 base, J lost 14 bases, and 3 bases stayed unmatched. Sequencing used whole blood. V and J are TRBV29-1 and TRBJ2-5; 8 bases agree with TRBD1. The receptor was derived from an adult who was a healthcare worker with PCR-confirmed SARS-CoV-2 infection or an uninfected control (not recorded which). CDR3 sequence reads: CSVEGTGTYF. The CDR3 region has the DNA TGCAGCGTTGAAGGGACAGGGACTTACTTC.